The clone carrying this T cell receptor (beta chain) has more than one count but fewer than ten. Its antigen is not known. These data belong to a study of response to subunit inactivated influenza vaccine. General observations from the study: Authors suggested few new T cells are recruited by each seasonal influenza vaccination.

The V gene lost 5 bases and the J gene lost 3 bases, with 17 bases spanning the gap. Germline assignment: CDR1 DFQATT and CDR2 SNEGSKA (reference sequence). CDR3 size: 15 residues. TCRdb reanalysed the RT-PCR reads using MiXCR and keeps one entry per CDR3 protein. The data contain 500,000 to 600,000 distinct CDR3 sequences, approximately 16% of them singletons. The origin of this receptor is a man in his fifties or sixties who received an inactivated influenza vaccine. The rearrangement joins TRBV20-1 to TRBJ2-1; maybe TRBD2 (5 bases). The sequenced sample was CD4+ T cells sorted from PBMCs, obtained about 23 months after vaccination. CDR3 coding DNA: TGCAGTGCTGTTCGTCCGGGATCCCTCTACAATGAGCAGTTCTTC. This gives the protein CSAVRPGSLYNEQFF.